This TCR beta chain was identified during a study of immune evolution from preneoplasia to lung adenocarcinoma. The study, taken as a whole, reports: Clonality was highest in normal lung, lower in later-stage lesions apparently.

Using immunoSEQ multiplex PCR, the repertoire was profiled, and TCRdb retains in-frame clones only, with some absent. Among roughly 7,900 clones listed, around four fifths were seen once. Per germline, CDR1 SGHNT and CDR2 YYREEE (reference sequence). The CDR3 is 15 amino acids. The V and J ends lost 5 bases and 3 bases, in that order; junction bases with no gene match: 7. Notes on this clone: Its specificity is unknown.

The sample comprised FFPE adjacent normal lung tissue. The rearrangement joins TRBV5-4 to TRBJ2-5, with TRBD1 identical over 10 bases. The source is an older person with lung adenocarcinoma. CDR3 coding DNA: TGTGCCAGCAGTATTCCGGGACAGGGGAAAGAGACCCAGTACTTC. Translation: CASSIPGQGKETQYF.